Below, 10 T cell receptor beta chains from the same sample are listed, as sequenced in a study of CD8+CD57+ T cells in acquired aplastic anemia. Profiles of TCR beta VDJ and CDR3 were generated from a genomic DNA template. TCRdb fed the reads into MiXCR, producing one record per CDR3 protein. The table lists 150,000 or so distinct CDR3 sequences, around 60% of them singletons. The sample consisted of sorted CD4+, CD8+, or CD8+CD57+ T cells (not recorded which) from PBMCs. The source of these receptors is a human donor in good health.

The chain combines TRBV7-3 with TRBJ1-5; D is ambiguous. The V and J ends lost 2 bases and 2 bases respectively, with 13 bases between them. CDR3 length: 16 amino acids. Germline V gene sequence: CDR1 SGHTA, CDR2 FQGTGA. CDR3 DNA: TGTGCCAGCAGCTTAGTTCTCGGGTTGGGCAATCAGCCCCAGCATTTT. Its protein product is CASSLVLGLGNQPQHF. Combining the CDR3 with reference TRBV7-3 and TRBJ1-5 gives the whole variable domain GAGVSQTPSNKVTEKGKYVELRCDPISGHTALYWYRQSLGQGPEFLIYFQGTGAADDSGLPNDRFFAVRPEGSVSTLKIQRTERGDSAVYLCASSLVLGLGNQPQHFGDGTRLSIL.

The rearrangement uses TRBV7-9 and TRBJ2-1, with D possibly matching TRBD1 (5 bases). CDR3 length equals 13 residues. Trimming shortened V by 2 bases and J by 8 bases, and 10 bases separated the two germline ends. CDR1 is SEHNR and CDR2 is FQNEAQ in the germline V gene (reference sequence). The CDR3 DNA is TGTGCCAGCAGCTTAAGGGGCGGCGATGAGCAGTTCTTC. Protein sequence: CASSLRGGDEQFF.

The chain employs TRBV28 and TRBJ2-3, with D possibly matching TRBD2 (6 bases). Trimming cost V 7 bases and J 3 bases, with 14 bases left between them. The V gene's germline CDR1 is MDHEN and CDR2 SYDVKM. The CDR3 runs to 14 residues. CDR3 protein: CASKSTGGTDTQYF. The CDR3, as DNA: TGTGCCAGCAAAAGTACCGGAGGGACAGATACGCAGTATTTT.

As regards this clonotype: The junction shows a germline mismatch at one end, possibly a read error. The J gene is TRBJ1-6, the V gene TRBV28; 7 positions agree with TRBD1. Germline V gene sequence: CDR1 MDHEN, CDR2 SYDVKM. The CDR3 contains 14 residues. The CDR3 spells CASSLTGINLPLHF. CDR3 in DNA: TGTGCCAGCAGTCTGACAGGGATTAATTTACCCCTCCACTTT. Supplemented by reference TRBV28 and TRBJ1-6, the full variable domain reads DVKVTQSSRYLVKRTGEKVFLECVQDMDHENMFWYRQDPGLGLRLIYFSYDVKMKEKGDIPEGYSVSREKKERFSLILESASTNQTSMYLCASSLTGINLPLHFGNGTRLTVT.

This clonotype was seen only once. In DNA form, the CDR3 reads TGTGCCAGCAGCTTGGCAGGGACTAGCGGGAAAGAGACCCAGTACTTC. Translation gives CASSLAGTSGKETQYF. This rearrangement joins TRBV7-9 to TRBJ2-5; 13 nucleotides agree with TRBD2. The J segment lost 3 bases and the V segment lost 3 bases, leaving 4 bases of the junction unmatched. This CDR3 has 16 amino acids. Germline V lookup: CDR1 SEHNR, CDR2 FQNEAQ (reference sequence). Full variable domain (rest looked up from reference TRBV7-9 and TRBJ2-5): DTGVSQNPRHKITKRGQNVTFRCDPISEHNRLYWYRQTLGQGPEFLTYFQNEAQLEKSRLLSDRFSAERPKGSFSTLEIQRTEQGDSAMYLCASSLAGTSGKETQYFGPGTRLLVL.

The chain carries TRBV7-9 and TRBJ2-3; 7 bases are a match to TRBD2. V gave up 5 bases and J gave up 11 bases; unmatched junction bases: 19. Germline V gene lookup returns CDR1 SEHNR and CDR2 FQNEAQ (reference sequence). The CDR3 loop spans 16 amino acids. CDR3 amino acids: CASSRGGRAAYNEQYF. The DNA of the CDR3 is TGTGCCAGCAGCAGGGGAGGGAGGGCCGCCTACAATGAGCAGTATTTT.

The rearrangement joins TRBV29-1 to TRBJ1-2, with D perhaps TRBD1 (6 bases). Deletions cut 5 bases from V and 0 bases from J, with 10 bases between. This CDR3 is built from 13 residues. The germline V gene encodes CDR1 SQVTM and CDR2 ANQGSEA. The CDR3 DNA follows: TGCAGCGTTATAGGGGGGACTAACTATGGCTACACCTTC. Translating it yields CSVIGGTNYGYTF.

The V call is TRBV24-1, the J call TRBJ2-1, with D uncertain. Germline V gives CDR1 KGHDR, CDR2 SFDVKD. V was pared by 0 bases and J by 8 bases, with 7 bases between. The CDR3 sequence is 13 residues long. CDR3 nucleotides: TGTGCCACCAGTGATTTGGACGTCTATGAGCAGTTCTTC. Translation gives CATSDLDVYEQFF.

This chain links TRBV9 with TRBJ2-3; no reliable D call. V was pared by 0 bases and J by 4 bases, with 3 bases between. This CDR3 has 12 amino acids. Per the germline V gene, CDR1 is SGDLS and CDR2 is YYNGEE. The CDR3 here is CASSVEADTQYF. The CDR3 DNA is TGTGCCAGCAGCGTAGAGGCAGATACGCAGTATTTT.

This clonotype appeared a few times. This chain joins TRBV20-1 and TRBJ1-2, with D unresolved. The germline CDR1 and CDR2 sequences are DFQATT and SNEGSKA (reference sequence). V gave up 0 bases and J gave up 8 bases, with 7 bases separating them. The CDR3 loop spans 11 amino acids. CDR3 bases: TGCAGTGCTAGAGAGGTCCGGGGCTACACCTTC. Amino acids: CSAREVRGYTF.